The source of this TCR beta chain is a study of cytomegalovirus exposure and HLA in healthy donors (dated by TCRdb to about 2017). Context from the whole study: An earlier analysis of approximately 600 of the donors reported more than 250 Gb of sequence data and 120 million or so unique TCR beta sequences from 190 million or so T cells. An early release covering roughly 600 HLA-typed donors comprised about 310 gigabases of sequencing data and roughly 86 million unique TCR sequences. The genetic ancestry cluster associated with self-reported Caucasian donors included 80% to 90% of the 398 genotyped donors. The study aimed to test whether signatures of past pathogen exposure could be identified by cataloging public T cell receptors. Using immunosequencing, the study profiled T cell repertoires from around 680 subjects and related those repertoires to cytomegalovirus serostatus. Besides the first cohort of more than 650 subjects, a separate validation cohort made up of 120 different subjects was used. The study combined high-throughput TCR immunosequencing, statistical association of individual TCRs with disease status, and machine learning to predict cytomegalovirus infection status. A later analysis re-examined previously published TCR beta repertoires from just over 650 donors and added high-resolution HLA genotyping to investigate patterns of TCR occurrence. In the later analysis, no new phenotypic data were used to find candidate immune exposures; instead, reliance was placed on TCR beta sequences and their occurrence across donors. To decide whether each TCR beta V gene segment behaved as functional or pseudogenic, an earlier analysis of nearly 600 of the donors relied on high-throughput TCR beta sequencing. Alongside the repertoire data, information on donor age, sex, ethnicity and CMV serostatus was compiled. A later genetic analysis took genome-wide SNP genotypes for about 55% of the roughly 670 donors and used that subset as a discovery cohort. Every discovery cohort repertoire had been produced on one sequencing platform. Both class I and class II loci were covered by HLA typing, at four-digit resolution. The number of typed donors differed by locus: 629-630 for A, B, C, DRB1 and DQB1; 522 for DQA1; approximately 600 for DPA1; and about 450 for DPB1. Four to six DR-DQ haplotypes were handled as single units for association and clustering, since linkage in the cohort was strong. On average, about 200,000 unique TCR beta nucleotide sequences were sequenced per donor among a few hundred genotyped donors of the cohort, with roughly 19% of those sequences being non-productive.

Comments on this clone: What this receptor recognizes is not known.

The cohort consisted of hundreds of healthy bone marrow donors. At the time of sampling, every cohort member was nominally healthy, though immune exposures that went unrecorded were likely present. The donor was CMV seronegative and was included in the group of several hundred seronegative cohort members. Every donor gave a peripheral blood sample, and the peripheral blood mononuclear cells from that sample were used for TCR beta sequencing. Genomic DNA was extracted from the blood cell samples with the Qiagen DNeasy Blood Extraction Kit. The library was built by means of the immunoSEQ multiplex PCR assay. A mixture of 60 forward primers for TCR Vbeta segments and 13 reverse primers for TCR Jbeta segments was used in the multiplex PCR. A multiplex PCR assay on genomic DNA amplified the CDR3 region of rearranged TCR beta genes. The amplified TCR beta libraries were sequenced on the Illumina HiSeq System as 87-base-pair reads. The authors' analysis ran thus. In a later analysis, roughly 80 million unique TCR beta chains were counted across the roughly 670 repertoires, and approximately 9.9 million of these chains were shared by at least two donors. Raw reads were error-corrected and collapsed into unique sequences with a nearest-neighbor algorithm that merged closely related sequences to remove PCR and sequencing errors. CDR3 sequences were aligned to IMGT reference sequences to assign V, D and J gene segments. For a sequence to be retained, a match of at least six nucleotides to both a V gene segment and a J gene segment was required. Rearrangements were called productive when the CDR3 lacked stop codons and stayed in frame with V and J; all others were non-productive. CDR3 was defined according to IMGT convention as the region running from the second conserved V-encoded cysteine to the conserved J-encoded phenylalanine. The earlier analysis of about 570 of the donors excluded any sequence lacking an unambiguous match to a single V gene segment. In an earlier analysis of 587 of the donors, a V segment was called functional when productive rearrangements were above 56.7%, and segregating when the standard deviation between donors exceeded 5%. A statistical classification framework was developed to diagnose cytomegalovirus status using the catalog of TCR beta chain sequences. V and J gene assignment, in a later analysis, came from comparing TCR nucleotide sequences with IMGT/GENE-DB human TR gene sequences. In a later analysis, CDR3 sequences and most-parsimonious VDJ recombination scenarios were assigned using the TCRdist pipeline. In a later analysis, each TCR beta chain was defined by its CDR3 amino acid sequence together with its V-gene family, and reads without a unique V-gene family were excluded. As a way to deal with suspected cross-contamination and a sequencing artifact, a later analysis dropped over 550 nucleotide sequences that were highly shared and had low generation probability. In a later analysis, a clonal expansion index was calculated for each public chain from normalized within-repertoire ranks of inferred template counts. In a later analysis, generation probabilities were computed with a VDJ recombination model fitted to out-of-frame rearrangements, and the resulting probabilities were checked against IGoR. Hypergeometric tests were used in a later analysis to score TCR-TCR, TCR-HLA and TCR-CMV co-occurrence, with a repertoire-size bias correction applied to the TCR pairs. To estimate false discovery rates, a later analysis permuted the HLA or CMV assignments 20 times. In a later analysis, co-occurring TCRs were grouped using DBSCAN, with TCRdist sequence similarity added in when clustering inside HLA-allele-positive subsets. Repertoires with fewer than 30,000 or more than 120,000 public chains, plus five repertoires with anomalous nucleotide sharing, were excluded from co-occurrence clustering. The clones in this table, taken by TCRdb from immuneACCESS, are in-frame only. Not every clone is retained; where verified, under half of the shortfall comes from an unresolved V gene, and the cause of the rest is unknown. The V and J calls and the clone size are those of that table, but D and trimming were determined from the DNA. The table of this sample itemizes around 140,000 clones. 2.2% of the sample rests with the top ten.

Beyond this particular receptor, the publication reports: According to the authors, the approach could potentially be generalized to other disease states and immunological phenotypes. Assigning TCR associations to individual alleles was difficult when HLA alleles, especially DR and DQ, strongly co-occurred. In a later analysis, TCR association rates were found to vary across HLA loci, with the most associated TCRs seen for DRB1 alleles and the fewest for HLA-C alleles. In a later genetic analysis, fewer N-insertions in productive TCRs were reported among donors in an Asian-associated ancestry cluster than the 666-donor mean. The classifier was reported to diagnose cytomegalovirus status with high specificity and sensitivity in both the original cohort and the validation cohort. Most TCR sequences were seen in very few donors, while some public TCRs were found in many individuals. Correlated functional status among segregating V segments might reflect linkage disequilibrium, but an unknown experimental factor could not be ruled out. Specific HLA alleles were associated with more than 15,000 TCR beta sequences at a false discovery rate of 0.05 in a later analysis. Because some donors lacked HLA typing at each locus, the association tests relied only on the typed subset. According to a later analysis, parvovirus B19, influenza, CMV and Epstein-Barr virus appeared linked to several top co-occurrence clusters. An earlier analysis of around 500 of the donors showed that most TCR beta V segments appeared in productive rearrangements either about 87% or about 30% of the time, which broadly matched IMGT annotations. A further reported finding was that TCR beta sequences accurately predicted the HLA-A and HLA-B alleles for most subjects in the first cohort. In vitro tests confirmed that a few of the cytomegalovirus-associated TCR beta chains recognize cytomegalovirus antigens. A cluster of highly shared sequence variants was judged likely to be a technical artifact of the sequencing pipeline. Most CMV-associated TCR beta chains appeared to be HLA-restricted in a later analysis, and the HLA associations seemed to be driven largely by CMV exposure. Because counts were too low, roughly 17 rarely observed V segments, including chromosome 9 orphons, were left out of the earlier analysis of 587 of the donors. Presence/absence analyses assumed roughly uniform sequencing depth across donors, an assumption that may not hold. For the cohort, immune exposure information was limited to CMV serostatus. An association between a missense DCLRE1C variant and V-gene and J-gene trimming of TCR beta chains was found in a later genetic analysis and replicated in an independent cohort. Because the 87-base-pair reads could not distinguish some IMGT-functional V segments, including TRBV6-2 and TRBV6-3, those segments were excluded. A total of roughly 160 TCR beta chains were listed by the study as associated with cytomegalovirus. In this cohort, only TCR beta chains were sequenced, and detectable features were limited by the absence of alpha or paired-chain data. A later analysis found that HLA-associated TCR beta chains were more clonally expanded and had lower generation probabilities than equally common non-associated chains.

The V end gives up 1 base and the J end 1 base, leaving 8 bases in the junction not matched to a gene. Based on the germline V gene, the CDR1 and CDR2 sequences are LGHNA and YNFKEQ. The CDR3 runs 17 residues from the cysteine to the phenylalanine. The entry retains the CDR3 DNA only, 51 bases that are in frame from base 1. The receptor's source is a young woman in good health and CMV-seronegative. Sequenced input: PBMCs. The rearrangement joined TRBV4-2 to TRBJ1-2; 8 bases in the junction line up with TRBD1. The sequenced DNA is TGTGCCAGCAGCCAAGGGGAGGGACAGGTAGTTAACTATGGCTACACCTTC. Its protein product is CASSQGEGQVVNYGYTF.